The clone carrying this T cell receptor (beta chain) appeared once. This sample was included in a study of blood T cell repertoires in COVID-19. Study at large: In each case, the material was cDNA or gDNA derived from T cells, B-cell-depleted T cells, or PBMCs.

V lost 4 bases to trimming and J lost 0 bases; unmatched junction nucleotides: 11. This CDR3 is 19 amino acids long. Germline V gives CDR1 KGHSH, CDR2 LQKENI. TCRdb's copy holds only in-frame clones and misses some; the assay was immunoSEQ multiplex PCR. The sample contains some 220,000 clones, less than 85% of which appear only once. The chain combines TRBV18 with TRBJ2-1; 11 nucleotides agree with TRBD2. The clonotype originates from a woman between 70 and 85 years old with acute or convalescent COVID-19. The sequencing input was peripheral blood. CDR3 nucleotide sequence: TGTGCCAGCTCACTTCTTACTAGCGGGGGCTTTAGCTCCTACAATGAGCAGTTCTTC. Residues: CASSLLTSGGFSSYNEQFF.